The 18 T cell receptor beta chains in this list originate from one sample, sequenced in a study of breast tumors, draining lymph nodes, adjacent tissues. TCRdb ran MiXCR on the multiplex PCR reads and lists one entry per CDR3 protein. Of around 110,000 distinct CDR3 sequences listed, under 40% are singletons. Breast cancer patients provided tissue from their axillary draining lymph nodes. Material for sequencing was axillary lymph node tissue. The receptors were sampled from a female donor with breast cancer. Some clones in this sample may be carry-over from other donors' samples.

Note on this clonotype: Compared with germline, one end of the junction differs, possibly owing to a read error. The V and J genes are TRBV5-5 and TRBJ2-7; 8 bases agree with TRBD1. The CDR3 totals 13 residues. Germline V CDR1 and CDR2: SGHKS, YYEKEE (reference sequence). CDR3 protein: CASSPGQAYERYF. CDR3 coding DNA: TGTGCCAGCAGCCCGGGACAGGCCTACGAGCGGTACTTC. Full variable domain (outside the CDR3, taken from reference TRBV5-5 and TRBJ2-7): DAGVTQSPTHLIKTRGQQVTLRCSPISGHKSVSWYQQVLGQGPQFIFQYYEKEERGRGNFPDRFSARQFPNYSSELNVNALLLGDSALYLCASSPGQAYERYFGPGTRLTVT.

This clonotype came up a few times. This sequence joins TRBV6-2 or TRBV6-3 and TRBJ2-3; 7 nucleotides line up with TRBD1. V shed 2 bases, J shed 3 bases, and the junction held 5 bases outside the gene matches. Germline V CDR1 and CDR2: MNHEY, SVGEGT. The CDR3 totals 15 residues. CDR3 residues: CASSYPQGETDTQYF. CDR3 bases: TGTGCCAGCAGTTACCCCCAGGGGGAGACAGATACGCAGTATTTT.

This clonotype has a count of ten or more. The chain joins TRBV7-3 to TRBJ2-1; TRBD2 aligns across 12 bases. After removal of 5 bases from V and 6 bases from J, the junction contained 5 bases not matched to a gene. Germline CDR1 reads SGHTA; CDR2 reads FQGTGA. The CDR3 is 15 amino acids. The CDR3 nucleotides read TGTGCCAGCAGCCAACTAGCGGGGGGCGGCAATGAGCAGTTCTTC. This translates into CASSQLAGGGNEQFF.

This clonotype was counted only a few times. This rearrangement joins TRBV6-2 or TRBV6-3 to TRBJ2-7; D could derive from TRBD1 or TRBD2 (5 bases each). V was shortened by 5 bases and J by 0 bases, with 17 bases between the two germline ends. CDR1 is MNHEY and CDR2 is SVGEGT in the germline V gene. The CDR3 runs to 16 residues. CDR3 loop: CASSHGRGTSSYEQYF. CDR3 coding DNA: TGTGCCAGCAGTCACGGGCGAGGGACGAGCTCCTACGAGCAGTACTTC.

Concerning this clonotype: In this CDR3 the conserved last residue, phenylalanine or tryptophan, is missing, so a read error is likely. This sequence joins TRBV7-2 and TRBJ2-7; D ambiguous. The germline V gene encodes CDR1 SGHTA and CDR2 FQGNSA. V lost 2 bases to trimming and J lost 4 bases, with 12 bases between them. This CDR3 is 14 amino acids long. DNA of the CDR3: TGTGCCAGCAGCTTAAAGGTCGGCGCATACGAGCAGTACCAC. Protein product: CASSLKVGAYEQYH.

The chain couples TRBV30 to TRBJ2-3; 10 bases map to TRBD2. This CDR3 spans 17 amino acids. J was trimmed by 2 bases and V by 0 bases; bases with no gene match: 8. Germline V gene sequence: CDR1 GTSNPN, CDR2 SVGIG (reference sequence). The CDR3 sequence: CAWSVLELAGFTDTQYF. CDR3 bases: TGTGCCTGGAGTGTACTAGAACTAGCGGGATTCACAGATACGCAGTATTTT.

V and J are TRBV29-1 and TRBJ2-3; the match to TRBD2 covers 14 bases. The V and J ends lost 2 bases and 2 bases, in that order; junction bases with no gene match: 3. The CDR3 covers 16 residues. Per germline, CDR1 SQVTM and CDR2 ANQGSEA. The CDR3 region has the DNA TGCAGCGTTGAAAGACTAGCGGGAGGGAACACAGATACGCAGTATTTT. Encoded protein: CSVERLAGGNTDTQYF.

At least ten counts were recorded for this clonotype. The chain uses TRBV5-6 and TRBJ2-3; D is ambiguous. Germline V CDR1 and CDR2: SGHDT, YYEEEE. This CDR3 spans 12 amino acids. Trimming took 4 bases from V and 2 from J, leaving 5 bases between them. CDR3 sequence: CASSQYTDTQYF. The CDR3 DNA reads TGTGCCAGCAGCCAATACACAGATACGCAGTATTTT.

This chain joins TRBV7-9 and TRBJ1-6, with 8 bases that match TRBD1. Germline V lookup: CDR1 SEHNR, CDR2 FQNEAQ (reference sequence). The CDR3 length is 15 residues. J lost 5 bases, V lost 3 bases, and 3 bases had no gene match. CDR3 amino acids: CASSLGQVNNSPLHF. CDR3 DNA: TGTGCCAGCAGCTTGGGACAGGTTAATAATTCACCCCTCCACTTT.

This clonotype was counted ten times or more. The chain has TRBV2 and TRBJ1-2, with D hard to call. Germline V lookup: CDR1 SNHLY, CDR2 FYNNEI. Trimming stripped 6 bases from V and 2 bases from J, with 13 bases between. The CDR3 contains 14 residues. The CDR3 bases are TGTGCCAGCAGACCGTACAGCGCCAACTATGGCTACACCTTC. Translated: CASRPYSANYGYTF.

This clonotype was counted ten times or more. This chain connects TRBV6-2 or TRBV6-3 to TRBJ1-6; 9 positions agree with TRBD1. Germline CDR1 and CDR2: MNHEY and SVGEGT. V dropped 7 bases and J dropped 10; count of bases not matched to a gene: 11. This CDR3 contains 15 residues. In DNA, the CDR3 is TGTGCCAGCATCCCCGGGACAGGGACCCGCTCACCCCTCCACTTT. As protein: CASIPGTGTRSPLHF.

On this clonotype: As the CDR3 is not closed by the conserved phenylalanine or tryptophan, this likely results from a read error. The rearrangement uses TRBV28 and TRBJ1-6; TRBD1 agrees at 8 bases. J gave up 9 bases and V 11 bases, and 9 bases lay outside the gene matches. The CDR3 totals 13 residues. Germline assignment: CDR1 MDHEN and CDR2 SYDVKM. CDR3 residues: CAPVRDRGSPLHL. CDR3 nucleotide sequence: TGTGCCCCAGTCCGAGACAGGGGTTCACCCCTCCACCTT.

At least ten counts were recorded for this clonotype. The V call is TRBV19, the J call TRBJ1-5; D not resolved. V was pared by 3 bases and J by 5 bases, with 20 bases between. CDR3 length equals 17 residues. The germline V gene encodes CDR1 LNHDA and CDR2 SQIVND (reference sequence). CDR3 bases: TGTGCCAGTAGTATTAGGTCCGGCGGGAGGTACGATCAGCCCCAGCATTTT. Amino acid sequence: CASSIRSGGRYDQPQHF. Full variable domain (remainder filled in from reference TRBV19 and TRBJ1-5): DGGITQSPKYLFRKEGQNVTLSCEQNLNHDAMYWYRQDPGQGLRLIYYSQIVNDFQKGDIAEGYSVSREKKESFPLTVTSAQKNPTAFYLCASSIRSGGRYDQPQHFGDGTRLSIL.

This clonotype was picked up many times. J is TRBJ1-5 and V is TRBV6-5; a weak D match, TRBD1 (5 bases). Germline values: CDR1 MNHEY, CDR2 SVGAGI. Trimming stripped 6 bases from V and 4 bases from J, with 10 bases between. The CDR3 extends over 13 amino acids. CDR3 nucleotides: TGTGCCAGCAGACTACAGGAGAATCAGCCCCAGCATTTT. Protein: CASRLQENQPQHF.

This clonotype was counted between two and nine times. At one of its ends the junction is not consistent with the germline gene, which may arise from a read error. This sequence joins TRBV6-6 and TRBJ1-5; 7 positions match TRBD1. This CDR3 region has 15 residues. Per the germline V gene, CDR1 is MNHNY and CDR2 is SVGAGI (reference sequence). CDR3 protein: CASSHSDRAGQPQHF. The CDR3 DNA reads TGTGCCAGCAGTCACTCAGACAGGGCGGGCCAGCCCCAGCATTTT.

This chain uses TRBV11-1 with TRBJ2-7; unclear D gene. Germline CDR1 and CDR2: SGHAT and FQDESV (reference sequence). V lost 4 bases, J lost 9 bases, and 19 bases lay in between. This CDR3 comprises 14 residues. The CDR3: CASSSNKPTSGQYF. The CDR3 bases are TGTGCCAGCAGCTCCAACAAGCCCACGTCCGGGCAGTACTTC.

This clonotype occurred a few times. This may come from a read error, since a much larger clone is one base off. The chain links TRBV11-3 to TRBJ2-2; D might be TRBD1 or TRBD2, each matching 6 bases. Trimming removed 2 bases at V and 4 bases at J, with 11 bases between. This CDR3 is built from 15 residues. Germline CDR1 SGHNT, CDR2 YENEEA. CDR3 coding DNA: TGTGCCAGCAGCTTATCGGGGGCCCCCACCGGGGAGCTGTTTTTT. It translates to CASSLSGAPTGELFF.

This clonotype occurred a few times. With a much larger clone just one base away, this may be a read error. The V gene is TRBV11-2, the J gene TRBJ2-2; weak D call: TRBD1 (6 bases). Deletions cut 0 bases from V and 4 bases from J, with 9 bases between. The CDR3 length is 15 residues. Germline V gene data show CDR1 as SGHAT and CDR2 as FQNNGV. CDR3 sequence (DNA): TGTGCCAGCAGCTTAGAGGGGGCGCCCACCGGGGAGCTGTTTTTT. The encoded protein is CASSLEGAPTGELFF.